This T cell receptor (beta chain) stems from a study of T cells after yellow fever vaccination. Study-wide background: Some fractions had low cell numbers, and these were prepared with SMART-Seq v4 Ultra Low Input. Study conclusions and caveats: High-abundance clonotypes from the bulk population could contaminate FACS-sorted repertoires. Boosting was followed by the reappearance of most primary-vaccination clones (96% CD4, more than 70% CD8).

Trimming removed 4 bases from V and 10 bases from J, with 20 bases in between. CDR1 SGHRS and CDR2 YFSETQ come from the germline V gene. The CDR3 runs 14 residues. About this clonotype: Its antigen is as yet unknown.

By 5'RACE template switching, TCR cDNA was produced, with a universal primer site and UMIs added in the process. TCRdb re-derived calls from the 5' RACE reads in MiXCR, one entry per CDR3 protein. This sample has hundreds of thousands of distinct CDR3 sequences; less than 20% occur once, and the top ten carry roughly 13%. The sequenced sample was PBMCs, obtained 15 days after the yellow fever booster vaccination. The chain combines TRBV5-1 with TRBJ1-1; D call uncertain. This receptor was obtained from a man aged 25 to 40 who received the YFV17D yellow fever vaccine. For the CDR3, the DNA is TGCGCCAGCAGCCCTTCGGGAGCCCTAGTGGGAGCTTTCTTT. Protein sequence: CASSPSGALVGAFF.